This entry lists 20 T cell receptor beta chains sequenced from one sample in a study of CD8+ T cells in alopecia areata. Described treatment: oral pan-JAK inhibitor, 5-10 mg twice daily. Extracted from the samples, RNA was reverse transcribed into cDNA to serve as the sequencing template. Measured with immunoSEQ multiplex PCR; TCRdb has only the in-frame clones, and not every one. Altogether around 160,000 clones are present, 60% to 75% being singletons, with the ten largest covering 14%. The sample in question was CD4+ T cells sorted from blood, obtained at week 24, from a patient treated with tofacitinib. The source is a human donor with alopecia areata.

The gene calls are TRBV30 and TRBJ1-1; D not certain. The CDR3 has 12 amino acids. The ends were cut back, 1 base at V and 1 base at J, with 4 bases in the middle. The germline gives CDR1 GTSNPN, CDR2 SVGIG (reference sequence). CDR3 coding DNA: TGTGCCTGGAGTGGGTGGAACACTGAAGCTTTCTTT. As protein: CAWSGWNTEAFF.

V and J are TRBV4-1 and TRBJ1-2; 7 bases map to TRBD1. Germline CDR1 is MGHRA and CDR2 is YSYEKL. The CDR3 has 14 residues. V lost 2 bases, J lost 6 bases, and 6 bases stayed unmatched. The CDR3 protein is CASSQPTGLDGYTF. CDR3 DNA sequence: TGCGCCAGCAGCCAACCGACAGGGTTGGATGGCTACACCTTC.

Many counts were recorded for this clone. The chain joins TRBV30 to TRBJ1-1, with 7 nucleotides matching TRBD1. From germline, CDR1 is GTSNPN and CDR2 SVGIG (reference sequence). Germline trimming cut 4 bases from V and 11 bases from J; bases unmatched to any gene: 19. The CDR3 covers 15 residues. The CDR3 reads CAWIVWRDSLWEAFF. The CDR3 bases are TGTGCCTGGATCGTATGGAGGGACAGCCTGTGGGAGGCTTTCTTT.

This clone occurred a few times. This CDR3 is CASSTRGLIYGYTF. CDR3 bases: TGTGCCAGCAGTACGAGGGGGCTTATCTATGGCTACACCTTC. The chain combines TRBV6-5 with TRBJ1-2; 7 positions agree with TRBD1. The CDR3 runs to 14 residues. Germline loops: CDR1 MNHEY, CDR2 SVGAGI. V lost 5 bases and J lost 4; bases outside the gene matches: 7.

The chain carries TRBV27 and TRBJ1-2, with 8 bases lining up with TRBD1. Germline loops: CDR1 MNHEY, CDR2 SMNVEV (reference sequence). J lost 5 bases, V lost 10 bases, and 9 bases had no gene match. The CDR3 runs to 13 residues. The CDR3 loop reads CATRTGRYYGYTF. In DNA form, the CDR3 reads TGTGCCACCCGGACAGGGCGATATTATGGCTACACCTTC.

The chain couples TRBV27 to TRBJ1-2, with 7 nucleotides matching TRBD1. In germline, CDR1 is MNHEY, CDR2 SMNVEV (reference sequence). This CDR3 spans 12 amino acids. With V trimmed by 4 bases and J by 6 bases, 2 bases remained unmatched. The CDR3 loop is CASSSTGDGYTF. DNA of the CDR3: TGTGCCAGCAGTTCCACAGGGGATGGCTACACCTTC.

Here the CDR3 reads CAWSVKRIQAEQYF. CDR3 nucleotides: TGTGCCTGGAGTGTAAAACGGATTCAGGCCGAGCAGTACTTC. The chain employs TRBV30 and TRBJ2-7; D is undetermined. The V gene lost 0 bases and the J gene lost 6 bases, with 15 bases spanning the gap. This CDR3 is built from 14 residues. Germline CDR1 reads GTSNPN; CDR2 reads SVGIG (reference sequence).

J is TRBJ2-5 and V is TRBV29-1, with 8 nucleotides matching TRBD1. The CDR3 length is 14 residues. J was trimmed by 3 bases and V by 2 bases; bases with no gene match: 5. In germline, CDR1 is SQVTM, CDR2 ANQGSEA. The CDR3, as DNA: TGCAGCGTTGAACGGGCACAGGGGGAAGAGACCCAGTACTTC. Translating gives CSVERAQGEETQYF.

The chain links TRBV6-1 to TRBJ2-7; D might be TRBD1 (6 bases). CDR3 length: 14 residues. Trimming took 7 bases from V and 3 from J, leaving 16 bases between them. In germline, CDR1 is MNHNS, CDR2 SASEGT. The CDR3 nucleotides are TGTGCCAGCACCTGGTCCAGGGGAATCTACGAGCAGTACTTC. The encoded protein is CASTWSRGIYEQYF.

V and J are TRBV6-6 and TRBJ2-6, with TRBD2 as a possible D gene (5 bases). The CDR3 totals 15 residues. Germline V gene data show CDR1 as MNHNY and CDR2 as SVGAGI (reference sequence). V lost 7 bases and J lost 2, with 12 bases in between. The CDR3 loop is CASKKLATGANVLTF. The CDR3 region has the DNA TGTGCCAGCAAGAAGCTAGCTACTGGGGCCAACGTCCTGACTTTC.

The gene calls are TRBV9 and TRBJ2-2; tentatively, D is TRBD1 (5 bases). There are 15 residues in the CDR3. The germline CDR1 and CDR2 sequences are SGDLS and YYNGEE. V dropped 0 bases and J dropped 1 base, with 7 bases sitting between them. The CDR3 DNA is TGTGCCAGCAGCGTAGGGGGCTTGAACACCGGGGAGCTGTTTTTT. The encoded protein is CASSVGGLNTGELFF.

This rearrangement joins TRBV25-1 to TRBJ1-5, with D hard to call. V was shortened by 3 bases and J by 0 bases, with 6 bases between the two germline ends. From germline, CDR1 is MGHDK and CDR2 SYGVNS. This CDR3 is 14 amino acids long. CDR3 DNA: TGTGCCAGCAGTGACACAGCTAGCAATCAGCCCCAGCATTTT. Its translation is CASSDTASNQPQHF.

CDR3 loop: CSVLLPLGNTIYF. Here the CDR3 DNA reads TGCAGCGTTTTGCTGCCCTTAGGAAACACCATATATTTT. V usage is TRBV29-1 and J usage is TRBJ1-3, with unresolved D. The CDR3 spans 13 residues. Germline V CDR1 and CDR2: SQVTM, ANQGSEA. V dropped 5 bases and J dropped 4 bases, with 12 bases sitting between them.

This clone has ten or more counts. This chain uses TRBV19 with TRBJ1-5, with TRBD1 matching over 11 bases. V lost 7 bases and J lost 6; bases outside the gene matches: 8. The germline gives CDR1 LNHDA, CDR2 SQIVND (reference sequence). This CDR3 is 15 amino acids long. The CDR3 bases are TGTGCCAGTAAAAGGCGGACAGGGGGCGGTCAGCCCCAGCATTTT. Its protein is CASKRRTGGGQPQHF.

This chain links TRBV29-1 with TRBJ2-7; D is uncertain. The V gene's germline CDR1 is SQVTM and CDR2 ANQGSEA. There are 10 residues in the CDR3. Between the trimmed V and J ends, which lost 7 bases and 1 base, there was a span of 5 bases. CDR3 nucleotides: TGCAGCGCGGGTTCCTACGAGCAGTACTTC. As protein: CSAGSYEQYF.

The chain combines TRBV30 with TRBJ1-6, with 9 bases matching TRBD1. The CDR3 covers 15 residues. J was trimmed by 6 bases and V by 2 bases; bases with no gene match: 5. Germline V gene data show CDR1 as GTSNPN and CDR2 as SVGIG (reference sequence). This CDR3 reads CAWSSTGGLNSPLHF. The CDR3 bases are TGTGCCTGGAGTTCGACAGGGGGTCTTAATTCACCCCTCCACTTT.

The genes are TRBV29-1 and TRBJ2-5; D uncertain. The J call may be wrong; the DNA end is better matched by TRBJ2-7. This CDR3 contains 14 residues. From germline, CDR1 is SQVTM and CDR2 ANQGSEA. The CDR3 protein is CSVAHGNSGYEQYF. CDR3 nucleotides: TGCAGCGTCGCCCATGGGAATTCTGGATACGAGCAGTACTTC.

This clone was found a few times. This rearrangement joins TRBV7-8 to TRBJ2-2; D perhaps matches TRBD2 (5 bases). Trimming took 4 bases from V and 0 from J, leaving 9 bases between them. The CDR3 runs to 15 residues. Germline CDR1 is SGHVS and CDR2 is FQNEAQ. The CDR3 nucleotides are TGTGCCAGCAGCTCCCACGGGGCGAACACCGGGGAGCTGTTTTTT. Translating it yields CASSSHGANTGELFF.

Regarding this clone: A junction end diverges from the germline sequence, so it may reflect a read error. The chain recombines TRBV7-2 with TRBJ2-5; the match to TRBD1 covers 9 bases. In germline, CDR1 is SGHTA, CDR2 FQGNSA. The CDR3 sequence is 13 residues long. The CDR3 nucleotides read TGTGCCAGCAGCTTAGGCTTTGGGACAGGGAAGGACTTC. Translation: CASSLGFGTGKDF.

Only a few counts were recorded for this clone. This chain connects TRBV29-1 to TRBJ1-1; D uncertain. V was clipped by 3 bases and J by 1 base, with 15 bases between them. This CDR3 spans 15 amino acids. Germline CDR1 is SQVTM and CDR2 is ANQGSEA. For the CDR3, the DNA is TGCAGCGTTGACGCCCAGGTCCTTTCGAACACTGAAGCTTTCTTT. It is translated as CSVDAQVLSNTEAFF. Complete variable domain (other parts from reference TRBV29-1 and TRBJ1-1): SAVISQKPSRDICQRGTSLTIQCQVDSQVTMMFWYRQQPGQSLTLIATANQGSEATYESGFVIDKFPISRPNLTFSTLTVSNMSPEDSSIYLCSVDAQVLSNTEAFFGQGTRLTVV.